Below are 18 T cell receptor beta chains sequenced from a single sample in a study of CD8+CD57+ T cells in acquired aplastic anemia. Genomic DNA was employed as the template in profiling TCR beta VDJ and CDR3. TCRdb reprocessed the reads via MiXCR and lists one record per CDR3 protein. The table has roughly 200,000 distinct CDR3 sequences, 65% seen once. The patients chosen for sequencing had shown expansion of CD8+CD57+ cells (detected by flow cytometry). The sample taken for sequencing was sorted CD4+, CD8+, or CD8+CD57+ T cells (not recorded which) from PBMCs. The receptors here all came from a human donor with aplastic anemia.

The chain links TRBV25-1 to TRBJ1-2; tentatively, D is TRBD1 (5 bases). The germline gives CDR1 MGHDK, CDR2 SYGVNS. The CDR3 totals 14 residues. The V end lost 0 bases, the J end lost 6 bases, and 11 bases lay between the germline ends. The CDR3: CASSEYWTNNGYTF. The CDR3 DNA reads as TGTGCCAGCAGTGAATATTGGACAAATAATGGCTACACCTTC.

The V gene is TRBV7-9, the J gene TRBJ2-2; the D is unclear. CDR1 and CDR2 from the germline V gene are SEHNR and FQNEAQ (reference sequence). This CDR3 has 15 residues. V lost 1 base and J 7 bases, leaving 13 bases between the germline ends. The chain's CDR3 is CASSLVVPVSGELFF. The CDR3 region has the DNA TGTGCCAGCAGCTTAGTAGTCCCTGTCAGCGGGGAGCTGTTTTTT.

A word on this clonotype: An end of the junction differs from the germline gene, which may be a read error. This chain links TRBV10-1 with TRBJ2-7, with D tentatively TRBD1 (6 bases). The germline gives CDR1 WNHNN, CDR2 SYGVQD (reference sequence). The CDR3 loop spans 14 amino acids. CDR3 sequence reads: CATSPRGSGSEQYF. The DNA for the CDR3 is TGTGCCACCAGTCCCAGGGGAAGTGGGAGCGAGCAGTACTTC.

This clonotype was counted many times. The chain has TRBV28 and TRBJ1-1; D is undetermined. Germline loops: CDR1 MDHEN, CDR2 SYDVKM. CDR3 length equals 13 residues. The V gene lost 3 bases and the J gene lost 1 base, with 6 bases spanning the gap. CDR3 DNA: TGTGCCAGCAGTTTCGGAGGGAACACTGAAGCTTTCTTT. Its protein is CASSFGGNTEAFF.

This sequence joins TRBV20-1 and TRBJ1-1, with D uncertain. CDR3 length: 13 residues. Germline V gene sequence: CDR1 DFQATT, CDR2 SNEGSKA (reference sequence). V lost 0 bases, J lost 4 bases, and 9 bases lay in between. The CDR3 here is CSARDWGATEAFF. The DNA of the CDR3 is TGCAGTGCTAGAGATTGGGGAGCCACTGAAGCTTTCTTT.

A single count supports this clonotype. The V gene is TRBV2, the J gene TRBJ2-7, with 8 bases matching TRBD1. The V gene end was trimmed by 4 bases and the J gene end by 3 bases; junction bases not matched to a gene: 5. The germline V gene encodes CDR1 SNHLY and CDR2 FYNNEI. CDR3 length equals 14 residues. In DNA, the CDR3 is TGTGCCAGCAGTGGCCGGGACAGGAACTACGAGCAGTACTTC. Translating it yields CASSGRDRNYEQYF.

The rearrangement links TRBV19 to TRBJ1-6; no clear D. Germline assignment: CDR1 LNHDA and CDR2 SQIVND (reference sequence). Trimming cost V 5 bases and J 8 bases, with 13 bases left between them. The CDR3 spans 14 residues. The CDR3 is CASSGVSPDSPLHF. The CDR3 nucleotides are TGTGCCAGTAGTGGGGTCTCTCCCGATTCACCCCTCCACTTT.

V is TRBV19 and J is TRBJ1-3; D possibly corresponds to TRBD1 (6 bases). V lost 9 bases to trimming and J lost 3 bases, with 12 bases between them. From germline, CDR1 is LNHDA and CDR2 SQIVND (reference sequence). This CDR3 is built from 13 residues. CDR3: CASPGAGGNTIYF. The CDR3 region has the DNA TGTGCCAGCCCGGGGGCCGGTGGAAACACCATATATTTT. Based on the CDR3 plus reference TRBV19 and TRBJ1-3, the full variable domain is DGGITQSPKYLFRKEGQNVTLSCEQNLNHDAMYWYRQDPGQGLRLIYYSQIVNDFQKGDIAEGYSVSREKKESFPLTVTSAQKNPTAFYLCASPGAGGNTIYFGEGSWLTVV.

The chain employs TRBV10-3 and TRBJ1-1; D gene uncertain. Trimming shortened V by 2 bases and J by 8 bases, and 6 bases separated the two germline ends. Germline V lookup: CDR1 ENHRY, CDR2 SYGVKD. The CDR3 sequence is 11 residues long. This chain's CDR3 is CAISERLEAFF. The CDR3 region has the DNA TGTGCCATCAGTGAGAGGCTAGAAGCTTTCTTT.

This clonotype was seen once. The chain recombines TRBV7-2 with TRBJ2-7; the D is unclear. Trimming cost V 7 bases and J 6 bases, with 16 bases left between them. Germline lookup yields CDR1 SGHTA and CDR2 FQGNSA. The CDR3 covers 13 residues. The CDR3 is CASKQPGQLEQYF. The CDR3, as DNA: TGTGCCAGCAAACAACCCGGGCAGCTCGAGCAGTACTTC.

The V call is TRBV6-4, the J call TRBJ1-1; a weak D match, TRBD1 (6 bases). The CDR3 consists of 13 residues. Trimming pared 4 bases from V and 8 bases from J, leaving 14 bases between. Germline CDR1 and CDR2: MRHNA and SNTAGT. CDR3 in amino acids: CASSAARGHEAFF. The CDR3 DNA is TGTGCCAGCAGTGCTGCCCGGGGGCACGAAGCTTTCTTT.

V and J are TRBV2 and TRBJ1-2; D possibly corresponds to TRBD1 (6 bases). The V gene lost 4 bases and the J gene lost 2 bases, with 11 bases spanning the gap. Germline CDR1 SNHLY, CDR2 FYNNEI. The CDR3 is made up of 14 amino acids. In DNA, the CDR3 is TGTGCCAGCAGTGGGACAGCGCTAAACTATGGCTACACCTTC. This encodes CASSGTALNYGYTF.

This CDR3 reads CASSSRTVYEQYF. In DNA form, the CDR3 reads TGTGCCAGCAGCTCCCGGACGGTATACGAGCAGTACTTC. This chain joins TRBV11-2 and TRBJ2-7; no definite D call. Trimming pared 4 bases from V and 4 bases from J, leaving 11 bases between. CDR1 and CDR2 (germline): SGHAT, FQNNGV. The CDR3 is 13 residues long. The full variable domain, its missing parts supplied by reference TRBV11-2 and TRBJ2-7, is EAGVAQSPRYKIIEKRQSVAFWCNPISGHATLYWYQQILGQGPKLLIQFQNNGVVDDSQLPKDRFSAERLKGVDSTLKIQPAKLEDSAVYLCASSSRTVYEQYFGPGTRLTVT.

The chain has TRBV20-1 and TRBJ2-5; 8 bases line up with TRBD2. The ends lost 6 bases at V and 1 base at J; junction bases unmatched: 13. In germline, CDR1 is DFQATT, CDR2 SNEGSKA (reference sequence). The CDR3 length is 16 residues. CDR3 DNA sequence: TGCAGTGCCCCCCAATGGAGGCTAGCGGGCCAAGAGACCCAGTACTTC. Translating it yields CSAPQWRLAGQETQYF.

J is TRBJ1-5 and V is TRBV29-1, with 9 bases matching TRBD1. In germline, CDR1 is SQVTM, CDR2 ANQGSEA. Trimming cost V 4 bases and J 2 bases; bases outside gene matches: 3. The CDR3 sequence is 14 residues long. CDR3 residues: CSVADRGGNQPQHF. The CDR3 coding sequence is TGCAGCGTTGCGGACAGGGGTGGCAATCAGCCCCAGCATTTT.

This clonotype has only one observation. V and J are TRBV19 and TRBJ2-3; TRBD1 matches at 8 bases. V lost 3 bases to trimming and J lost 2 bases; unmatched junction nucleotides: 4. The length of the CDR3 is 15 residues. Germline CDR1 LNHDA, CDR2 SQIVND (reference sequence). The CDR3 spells CASSIDRGNTDTQYF. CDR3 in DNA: TGTGCCAGTAGTATTGACAGGGGAAACACAGATACGCAGTATTTT.

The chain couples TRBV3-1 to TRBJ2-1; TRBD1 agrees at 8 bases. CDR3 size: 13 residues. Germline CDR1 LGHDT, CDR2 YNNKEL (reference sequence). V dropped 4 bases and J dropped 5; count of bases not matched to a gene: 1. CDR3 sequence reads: CASSRGQDNEQFF. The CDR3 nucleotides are TGTGCCAGCAGCCGGGGACAGGACAATGAGCAGTTCTTC.

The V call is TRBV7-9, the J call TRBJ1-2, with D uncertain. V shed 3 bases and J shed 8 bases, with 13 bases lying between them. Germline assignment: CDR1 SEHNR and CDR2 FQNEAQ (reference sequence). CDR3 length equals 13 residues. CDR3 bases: TGTGCCAGCAGCTTGGGTATTTCCGAAGGCTACACCTTC. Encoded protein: CASSLGISEGYTF.